The rows below give T cell receptor beta chains drawn from one sample of a study of technical replicates of blood from a few donors. Measured with immunoSEQ multiplex PCR; TCRdb has only the in-frame clones, and not every one. Here the sample spans roughly 81,000 clones, 97% being singletons. Sequencing was done on a sample of T cells isolated from PBMCs. The receptors derive from a human donor in good health. The CDR3 runs from the conserved cysteine through the conserved F or W. D genes are given only for firm matches. For some rows the clone size is stated as once, few or many, or as a class when expanded; others skip it.

D	J	size	V	DNA	CDR3
NA	TRBJ1-5	NA	TRBV4-1	TGCGCCAGCAGCCCAGGAGGCTTCTACAATCAGCCCCAGCATTTT	CASSPGGFYNQPQHF
TRBD1	TRBJ1-2	NA	TRBV15	TGTGCCACCAGCGGGACAGGTGGATCGCTCACCTTC	CATSGTGGSLTF
TRBD1	TRBJ2-7	NA	TRBV6-1	TGTGCCAGCAGTATCCGGGACAGGGTGTACGAGCAGTACTTC	CASSIRDRVYEQYF
TRBD1	TRBJ2-3	NA	TRBV28	TGTGCCAGCAGCACAGGGGGCCTCACCACAGATACGCAGTATTTT	CASSTGGLTTDTQYF
NA	TRBJ2-7	NA	TRBV5-4	TGTGCCAGCAGCGCACAGTCTCGCCGGGGATACGAGCAGTACTTC	CASSAQSRRGYEQYF
NA	TRBJ1-5	NA	TRBV9	TGTGCCAGCAGCCTCCGACAGCATTATAGCAATCAGCCCCAGCATTTT	CASSLRQHYSNQPQHF
TRBD2	TRBJ2-1	NA	TRBV5-6	TGTGCCAGCAGCCCCGCCGGCCTAGCGGGGGGCAATGAGCAGTTCTTC	CASSPAGLAGGNEQFF
NA	TRBJ1-1	once	TRBV30	TGTGCCTGGAGTCGAGACAGCACTGAAGCTTTCTTT	CAWSRDSTEAFF
TRBD1	TRBJ1-2	NA	TRBV28	TGTGCCAGCAGTTTACCGGGACAGGGGGTTGGCTACACCTTC	CASSLPGQGVGYTF
TRBD1	TRBJ2-7	NA	TRBV19	TGTGCCAGTAGTTCGGACAGGGGGAACCCTCAGCAGTACTTC	CASSSDRGNPQQYF
NA	TRBJ1-1	NA	TRBV5-6	TGTGCCAGCAGCTTGGACAGAGAAGCTTTCTTT	CASSLDREAFF
NA	TRBJ1-1	once	TRBV7-2	TGTGCCAGCAGCTACTATGATACAGGATTCACTGAAGCTTTCTTT	CASSYYDTGFTEAFF
TRBD2	TRBJ2-3	NA	TRBV6-4	TGTGCCAGCAGTGACTCCAGCGGGGAATACACAGATACGCAGTATTTT	CASSDSSGEYTDTQYF
TRBD2	TRBJ2-3	NA	TRBV5-4	TGTGCCAGCAGCCCCTCTTCCTCCTTAGCGGGAGTTCTGTGGACGCAGTATTTT	CASSPSSSLAGVLWTQYF
NA	TRBJ1-2	NA	TRBV6-5	TGTGCCAGCACCTCAACCGTGACAGGAGGCTACACCTTC	CASTSTVTGGYTF
TRBD1	TRBJ1-2	NA	TRBV7-9	TGTGCCAGCAGTTTTGGGACAGACTATGGCTACACCTTC	CASSFGTDYGYTF
TRBD2	TRBJ2-7	NA	TRBV6-1	TGTGCCAGCAACGGAATGGCGGGAGCGTTCTACGAGCAGTACTTC	CASNGMAGAFYEQYF
TRBD2	TRBJ2-1	NA	TRBV28	TGTGCCAGCAGTATAGCGGGTGCCTACAATGAGCAGTTCTTC	CASSIAGAYNEQFF
TRBD2	TRBJ2-1	NA	TRBV4-2	TGTGCCAGCAGCCCCACCGCCAGCGGGGGGGCAATTCAGGCAAATGAGCAGTTCTTC	CASSPTASGGAIQANEQFF
NA	TRBJ2-2	NA	TRBV19	TGTGCCAGCAAGAGTGCCGGGGAGCTGTTTTTT	CASKSAGELFF
TRBD2	TRBJ2-1	NA	TRBV5-1	TGCGCCAGCAGCTTGTCCGGACTAGTAGGCGAGCAGTTCTTC	CASSLSGLVGEQFF
NA	TRBJ1-1	NA	TRBV7-2	TGTGCCAGCAGCCTCTATATCGATATATCTGAAGCTTTCTTT	CASSLYIDISEAFF
NA	TRBJ1-2	NA	TRBV18	TGTGCCAGCTCACAGGACAGAAACTATGGCTACACCTTC	CASSQDRNYGYTF
NA	TRBJ1-5	NA	TRBV19	TGTGCCAGTAACAACCGGGTCAATCAGCCCCAGCATTTT	CASNNRVNQPQHF
TRBD2	TRBJ2-4	NA	TRBV6-6	TGTGCCAGCAGTCTTAGCGGGAGTGCCAAAAACATTCAGTACTTC	CASSLSGSAKNIQYF
TRBD1	TRBJ2-5	NA	TRBV5-1	TGCGCCAGCAGCTTGACAGGGGAAGAGACCCAGTACTTC	CASSLTGEETQYF
NA	TRBJ1-2	NA	TRBV29-1	TGCAGCGTTGAAGAACGGGTTAATGGCTACACCTTC	CSVEERVNGYTF
NA	TRBJ2-2	NA	TRBV5-8	TGTGCCAGCAGCTTTCCATCGGCTAGTCTCTACACCGGGGAGCTGTTTTTT	CASSFPSASLYTGELFF
TRBD1	TRBJ1-2	NA	TRBV4-2	TGTGCCAGCAGCCAAGGGGACAGGGGGTCGAGGGAATATGGCTACACCTTC	CASSQGDRGSREYGYTF
NA	TRBJ2-7	NA	TRBV18	TGTGCCAGCTCACCCCCCGGCGGCCCCTACGAGCAGTACTTC	CASSPPGGPYEQYF
TRBD1	TRBJ2-7	NA	TRBV27	TGTGCCAGCAGTTTGACAGGGGCTTTGGTCGAGCAGTACTTC	CASSLTGALVEQYF
TRBD1	TRBJ2-5	NA	TRBV25-1	TGTGCCAGCAGTGAAGATGTAGGGACAGGGGGCCTGGAGGAGACCCAGTACTTC	CASSEDVGTGGLEETQYF
TRBD1	TRBJ2-7	NA	TRBV6-5	TGTGCCAGCAGTTCACTGGACAGGGGCTATTACGAGCAGTACTTC	CASSSLDRGYYEQYF
NA	TRBJ2-3	NA	TRBV13	TGTGCCAGCAGCTCCGCCGACGAGGGAGTGGGGACAGATACGCAGTATTTT	CASSSADEGVGTDTQYF
NA	TRBJ1-4	NA	TRBV6-5	TGTGCCAGCAGTCGGCAAGGGGCAACTAATGAAAAACTGTTTTTT	CASSRQGATNEKLFF
NA	TRBJ2-2	NA	TRBV28	TGTGCCAGCAGTTCCCCGGGGAGGAACACCGGGGAGCTGTTTTTT	CASSSPGRNTGELFF
TRBD1	TRBJ1-1	NA	TRBV19	TGTGCCAGTAGTATTCGCGGGGACAGAGGCGCTTTCTTT	CASSIRGDRGAFF
NA	TRBJ1-3	NA	TRBV5-8	TGTGCCAGCAGCTTGCAGTATCGTTGGGCTGCCTCTGGAAACACCATATATTTT	CASSLQYRWAASGNTIYF
NA	TRBJ1-2	NA	TRBV10-3	TGTGCCATCGGCCAGACTGGCGCCGACGGCTACACCTTC	CAIGQTGADGYTF
TRBD1	TRBJ2-7	NA	TRBV18	TGTGCCAGCTCACCAGCCGGGACAGGTTCCGAGCAGTACTTC	CASSPAGTGSEQYF
NA	TRBJ2-1	NA	TRBV5-4	TGTGCCAGCAGCTTGGTTGGCAGTGAGCAGTTCTTC	CASSLVGSEQFF
NA	TRBJ1-4	NA	TRBV7-9	TGTGCCAGCAGTCAAGAGGTCAATGAAAAACTGTTTTTT	CASSQEVNEKLFF
NA	TRBJ1-5	NA	TRBV7-9	TGTGCCAGCAGCCCAGGGGCCGAGGGTAATCAGCCCCAGCATTTT	CASSPGAEGNQPQHF
NA	TRBJ1-2	once	TRBV6-1	TGTGCCAGCAAATTCGGACACACCACGGTGGATGGCTACACCTTC	CASKFGHTTVDGYTF